These 7 T cell receptor beta chains came from one sample sequenced in a study of cytomegalovirus exposure and HLA in healthy donors. Primers for the PCR totalled 60 Vbeta and 13 Jbeta. Profiled with immunoSEQ multiplex PCR; TCRdb holds only in-frame clones, not every one. This listing includes 65,000 to 90,000 clones. Input material: PBMCs. The origin of the receptors is a man aged 40-55 years in good health and CMV-seronegative.

The chain couples TRBV6-1 to TRBJ1-5; no clear D. V lost 1 base, J lost 0 bases, and 13 bases lay in between. The germline CDR1 and CDR2 sequences are MNHNS and SASEGT. The CDR3 loop spans 17 amino acids. The CDR3 DNA reads as TGTGCCAGCAGTGAAGATCTGCCAGATTATAGCAATCAGCCCCAGCATTTT. The encoded protein is CASSEDLPDYSNQPQHF.

The gene calls are TRBV9 and TRBJ1-4; TRBD1 is a possible D gene (5 bases). Germline CDR1 SGDLS, CDR2 YYNGEE. The V gene lost 2 bases and the J gene lost 8 bases, with 22 bases spanning the gap. The CDR3 length is 17 residues. The CDR3: CASSVGTDGGMREKLFF. Written as DNA, the CDR3 is TGTGCCAGCAGCGTCGGGACGGACGGGGGGATGCGAGAAAAACTGTTTTTT. The full variable domain, completed using reference TRBV9 and TRBJ1-4, is DSGVTQTPKHLITATGQRVTLRCSPRSGDLSVYWYQQSLDQGLQFLIQYYNGEERAKGNILERFSAQQFPDLHSELNLSSLELGDSALYFCASSVGTDGGMREKLFFGSGTQLSVL.

This chain connects TRBV30 to TRBJ2-7; 12 bases map to TRBD1. This CDR3 is built from 14 residues. With V trimmed by 5 bases and J by 3 bases, 5 bases remained unmatched. Germline V gene data show CDR1 as GTSNPN and CDR2 as SVGIG (reference sequence). CDR3 sequence: CAWGGTGGGYEQYF. The CDR3 DNA follows: TGTGCCTGGGGCGGGACAGGGGGCGGCTACGAGCAGTACTTC. The full variable domain, with the rest looked up from reference TRBV30 and TRBJ2-7, is SQTIHQWPATLVQPVGSPLSLECTVEGTSNPNLYWYRQAAGRGLQLLFYSVGIGQISSEVPQNLSASRPQDRQFILSSKKLLLSDSGFYLCAWGGTGGGYEQYFGPGTRLTVT.

This chain connects TRBV10-2 to TRBJ1-5, with D hard to call. Germline values: CDR1 WSHSY, CDR2 SAAADI. CDR3 length: 15 amino acids. Trimming left V 7 bases short and J 1 base short, with 14 bases between. The CDR3 DNA follows: TGCGCCAGCACCCTGAGTGGAGGAAGCAATCAGCCCCAGCATTTT. This encodes CASTLSGGSNQPQHF.

The CDR3 spells CASSRSLGDYEQYF. DNA for the CDR3: TGTGCCAGCAGCCGATCCCTGGGAGATTACGAGCAGTACTTC. The chain uses TRBV7-9 and TRBJ2-7; possibly TRBD2 for D (5 bases). The CDR3 covers 14 residues. The germline CDR1 and CDR2 sequences are SEHNR and FQNEAQ (reference sequence). Trimming cost V 5 bases and J 4 bases, with 15 bases left between them.

The rearrangement links TRBV4-1 to TRBJ2-2; 9 positions agree with TRBD1. With V trimmed by 4 bases and J by 4 bases, 10 bases remained unmatched. This CDR3 comprises 17 residues. The germline V gene encodes CDR1 MGHRA and CDR2 YSYEKL. The DNA of the CDR3 is TGCGCCAGCAGCCGCGACTCACAGGGGGCCGGCACCGGGGAGCTGTTTTTT. Amino acids: CASSRDSQGAGTGELFF.

This chain connects TRBV2 to TRBJ1-2; 9 nucleotides match TRBD1. Germline CDR1 reads SNHLY; CDR2 reads FYNNEI. CDR3 length equals 14 residues. Losses at the gene ends were 6 bases for V and 8 bases for J; bases not matched to a gene: 10. DNA for the CDR3: TGTGCCAGCAGCAAATCCGGGACAGGGAACGGCTACACCTTC. As protein: CASSKSGTGNGYTF.